The subject of this entry is one T cell receptor (beta chain). Germline values: CDR1 SGHTA, CDR2 FQGNSA. The CDR3 runs to 16 residues. The V and J ends lost 5 bases and 3 bases respectively, with 19 bases between them. The data belong to a study of shared clonotypes between healthy human individuals. Researchers ran the assay at a deep level. TCRdb's copy holds only in-frame clones and misses some; the assay was immunoSEQ multiplex PCR. The data contain about 960,000 clones, over 75% of them singletons. The chain carries TRBV7-2 and TRBJ2-5; maybe TRBD2 (5 bases). This clonotype was obtained from a man younger than 35 in good health. Sequencing was done on a sample of memory CD4+ T cells sorted from blood. Subset described: CD45RA-negative fraction. The CDR3, as DNA: TGTGCCAGCAGCCCCTCGAGGGTCCTGACTAAAGAGACCCAGTACTTC. Protein product: CASSPSRVLTKETQYF.